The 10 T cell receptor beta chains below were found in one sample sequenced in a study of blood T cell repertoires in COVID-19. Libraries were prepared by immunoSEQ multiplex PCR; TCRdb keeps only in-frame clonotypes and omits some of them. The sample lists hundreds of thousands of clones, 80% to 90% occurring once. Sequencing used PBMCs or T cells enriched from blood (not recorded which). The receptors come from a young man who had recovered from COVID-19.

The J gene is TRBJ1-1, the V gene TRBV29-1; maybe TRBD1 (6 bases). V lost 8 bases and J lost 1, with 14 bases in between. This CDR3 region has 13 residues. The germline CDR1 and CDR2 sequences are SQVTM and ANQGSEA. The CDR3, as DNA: TGCAGCCATGCAGGGACACAGAACACTGAAGCTTTCTTT. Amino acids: CSHAGTQNTEAFF. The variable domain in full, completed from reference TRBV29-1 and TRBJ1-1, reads SAVISQKPSRDICQRGTSLTIQCQVDSQVTMMFWYRQQPGQSLTLIATANQGSEATYESGFVIDKFPISRPNLTFSTLTVSNMSPEDSSIYLCSHAGTQNTEAFFGQGTRLTVV.

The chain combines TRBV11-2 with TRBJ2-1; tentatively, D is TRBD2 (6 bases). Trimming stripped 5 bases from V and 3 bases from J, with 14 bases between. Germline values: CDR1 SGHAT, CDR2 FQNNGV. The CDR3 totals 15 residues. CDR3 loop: CASSPGTGIYNEQFF. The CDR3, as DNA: TGTGCCAGCAGCCCCGGGACTGGGATCTACAATGAGCAGTTCTTC.

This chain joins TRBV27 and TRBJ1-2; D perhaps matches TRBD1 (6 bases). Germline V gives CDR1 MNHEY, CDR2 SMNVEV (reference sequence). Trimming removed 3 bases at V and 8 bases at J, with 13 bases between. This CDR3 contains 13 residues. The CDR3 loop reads CASSFVTGGGYTF. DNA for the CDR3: TGTGCCAGCAGTTTTGTGACAGGCGGCGGCTACACCTTC.

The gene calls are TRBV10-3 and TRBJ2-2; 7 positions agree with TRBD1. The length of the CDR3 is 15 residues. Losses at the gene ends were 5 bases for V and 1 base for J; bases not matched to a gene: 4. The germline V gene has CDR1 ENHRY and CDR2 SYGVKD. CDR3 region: CAISKGGLNTGELFF. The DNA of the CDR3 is TGTGCCATCAGTAAAGGGGGCCTGAACACCGGGGAGCTGTTTTTT.

The CDR3 coding sequence is TGTGCCAGCAGCAGAGGGAGGGTCTCCTACGAGCAGTACTTC. Protein: CASSRGRVSYEQYF. The rearrangement links TRBV11-2 to TRBJ2-7; 7 nucleotides agree with TRBD2. Germline CDR1 SGHAT, CDR2 FQNNGV. J gave up 0 bases and V 5 bases, and 4 bases lay outside the gene matches. The CDR3 consists of 14 residues.

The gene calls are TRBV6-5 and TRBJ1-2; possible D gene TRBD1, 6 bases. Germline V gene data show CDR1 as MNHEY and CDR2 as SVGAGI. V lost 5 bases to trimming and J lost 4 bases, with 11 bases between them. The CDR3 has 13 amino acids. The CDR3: CASSLWDTYGYTF. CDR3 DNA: TGTGCCAGCAGTCTCTGGGACACCTATGGCTACACCTTC.

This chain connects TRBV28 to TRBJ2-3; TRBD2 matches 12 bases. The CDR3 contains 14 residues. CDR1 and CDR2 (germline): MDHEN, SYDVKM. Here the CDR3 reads CACLAGGRTDTQYF. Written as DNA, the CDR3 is TGTGCTTGTCTAGCGGGAGGGAGAACAGATACGCAGTATTTT.

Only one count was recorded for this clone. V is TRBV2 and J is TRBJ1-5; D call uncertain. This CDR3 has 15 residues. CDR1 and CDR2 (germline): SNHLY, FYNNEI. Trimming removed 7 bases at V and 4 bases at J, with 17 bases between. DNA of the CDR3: TGTGCCAGCAAGAGGGAAGGCAAATCAAATCAGCCCCAGCATTTT. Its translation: CASKREGKSNQPQHF.

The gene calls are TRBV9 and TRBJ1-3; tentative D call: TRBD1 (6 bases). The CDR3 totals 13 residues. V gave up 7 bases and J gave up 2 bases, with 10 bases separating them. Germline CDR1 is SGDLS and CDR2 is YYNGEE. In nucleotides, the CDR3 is TGTGCCAGCGGGGGGGCAACTGGAAACACCATATATTTT. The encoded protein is CASGGATGNTIYF.

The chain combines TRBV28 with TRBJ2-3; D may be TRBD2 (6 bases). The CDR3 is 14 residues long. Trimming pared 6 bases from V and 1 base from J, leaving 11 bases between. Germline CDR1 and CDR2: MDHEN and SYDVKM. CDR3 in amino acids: CASRRGSGTDTQYF. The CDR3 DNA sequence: TGTGCCAGCAGGCGGGGTTCGGGCACAGATACGCAGTATTTT.